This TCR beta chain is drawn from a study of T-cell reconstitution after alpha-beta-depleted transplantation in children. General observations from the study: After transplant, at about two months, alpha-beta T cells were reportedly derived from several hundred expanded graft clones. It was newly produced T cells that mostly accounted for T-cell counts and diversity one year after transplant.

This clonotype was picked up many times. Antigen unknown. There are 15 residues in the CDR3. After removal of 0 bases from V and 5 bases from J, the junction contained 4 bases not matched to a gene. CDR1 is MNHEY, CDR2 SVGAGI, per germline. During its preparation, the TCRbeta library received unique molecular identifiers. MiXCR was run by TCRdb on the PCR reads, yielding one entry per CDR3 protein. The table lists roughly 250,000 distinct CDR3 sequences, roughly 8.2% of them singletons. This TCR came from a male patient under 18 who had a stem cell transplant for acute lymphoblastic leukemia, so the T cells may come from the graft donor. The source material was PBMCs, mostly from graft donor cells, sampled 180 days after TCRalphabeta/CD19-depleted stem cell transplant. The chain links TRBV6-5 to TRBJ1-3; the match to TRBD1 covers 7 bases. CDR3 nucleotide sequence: TGTGCCAGCAGTTACTCGATACAGGGGAGAAACACCATATATTTT. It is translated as CASSYSIQGRNTIYF.